A single sample is the source of the 19 T cell receptor beta chains below, sequenced in a study of blood T cells in healthy people across ages (dated by TCRdb to about 2015). The library was generated by 5' RACE. Sequencing used an Illumina HiSeq 2500. A second PCR of about 7 to 12 cycles was run with a J-beta primer mix and a sample-barcoded 5' primer. TCRdb handled the public reads itself, with Q25 trimming in fastp and clone calling in MiXCR, and kept productive beta chains. Merged by CDR3 protein, the rows form single entries marked with the most common genes and DNA. This sample gives around 690,000 distinct CDR3 sequences in total; 58% of them show up just once. Of the sample, over 30% falls within the top ten clones. Sequencing input: blood. The receptors originated from a man in his 60s in good health.

CDR3 protein: CAISESRGAQETQYF. In DNA, the CDR3 is TGTGCCATCAGTGAGTCGAGGGGCGCTCAAGAGACCCAGTACTTC. The rearrangement uses TRBV10-3 and TRBJ2-5; possibly TRBD1 or TRBD2 for D (5 bases each). Germline V gene lookup returns CDR1 ENHRY and CDR2 SYGVKD. V was trimmed by 0 bases and J by 2 bases, leaving 10 bases between them. CDR3 length: 15 amino acids.

This chain connects TRBV29-1 to TRBJ1-5; no clear D gene. The ends were cut back, 4 bases at V and 3 bases at J, with 10 bases in the middle. The CDR3 has 13 residues. Germline assignment: CDR1 SQVTM and CDR2 ANQGSEA. CDR3 sequence reads: CSVGEGINQPQHF. The CDR3 DNA sequence: TGCAGCGTTGGGGAAGGGATCAATCAGCCCCAGCATTTT.

The genes are TRBV4-1 and TRBJ2-1; 9 nucleotides agree with TRBD1. Trimming cost V 4 bases and J 4 bases; bases outside gene matches: 11. CDR1 MGHRA and CDR2 YSYEKL come from the germline V gene. This CDR3 spans 17 amino acids. The CDR3 loop is CASSRLGAGQGYNEQFF. CDR3 in DNA: TGCGCCAGCAGCCGTCTCGGGGCCGGACAGGGGTACAATGAGCAGTTCTTC.

The CDR3 DNA reads as TGCGCCAGCAGCGTTGGTACAGCCACTGAAGCTTTCTTT. The encoded protein is CASSVGTATEAFF. V usage is TRBV5-1 and J usage is TRBJ1-1, with D hard to call. CDR3 length: 13 residues. Trimming shortened V by 4 bases and J by 4 bases, and 11 bases separated the two germline ends. CDR1 and CDR2 from the germline V gene are SGHRS and YFSETQ.

As for this clonotype: At one end the junction does not follow the germline gene, possibly because of a read error. CDR3 region: CASGQYTYEQYF. CDR3 bases: TGTGCCAGCGGCCAATACACCTACGAGCAGTACTTC. The genes are TRBV3-1 and TRBJ2-7; D gene uncertain. This CDR3 is 12 amino acids long. CDR1 LGHDT and CDR2 YNNKEL come from the germline V gene (reference sequence).

The chain couples TRBV5-5 to TRBJ2-1, with D maybe TRBD2 (7 bases). Trimming shortened V by 0 bases and J by 3 bases, and 16 bases separated the two germline ends. In germline, CDR1 is SGHKS, CDR2 YYEKEE (reference sequence). The CDR3 is 17 amino acids. The CDR3 reads CASSLDAGGAIYNEQFF. The DNA of the CDR3 is TGTGCCAGCAGCTTGGATGCTGGGGGGGCCATCTACAATGAGCAGTTCTTC.

A few counts support this clonotype. V and J are TRBV18 and TRBJ2-3; 10 nucleotides line up with TRBD2. The V gene's germline CDR1 is KGHSH and CDR2 LQKENI. V lost 6 bases and J lost 4; bases outside the gene matches: 4. CDR3 length equals 14 residues. The CDR3: CASSTLAGADTQYF. In DNA form, the CDR3 reads TGTGCCAGCTCGACCCTAGCGGGGGCAGATACGCAGTATTTT.

V and J are TRBV20-1 and TRBJ1-2; a weak D match, TRBD1 (5 bases). The CDR3 has 14 amino acids. Trimming took 5 bases from V and 1 from J, leaving 14 bases between them. Per germline, CDR1 DFQATT and CDR2 SNEGSKA (reference sequence). The CDR3 loop reads CSAETGTFNYGYTF. DNA for the CDR3: TGCAGTGCTGAAACCGGGACGTTTAACTATGGCTACACCTTC.

This clonotype was detected once. This sequence joins TRBV10-3 and TRBJ2-1; 11 bases agree with TRBD2. Trimming cost V 4 bases and J 4 bases; bases outside gene matches: 6. CDR1 is ENHRY, CDR2 SYGVKD, per germline. The CDR3 is 16 residues long. DNA of the CDR3: TGTGCCATCAGTGTCTCGACTAGCGGGGAGTACAATGAGCAGTTCTTC. It yields the protein CAISVSTSGEYNEQFF.

The genes are TRBV6-5 and TRBJ2-5; D is unresolved. Germline V gene sequence: CDR1 MNHEY, CDR2 SVGAGI. The CDR3 has 13 amino acids. Trimming removed 6 bases from V and 4 bases from J, with 12 bases in between. Here the CDR3 DNA reads TGTGCCAGCAGAGTTAGCACATTAGAGACCCAGTACTTC. It translates to CASRVSTLETQYF.

The chain joins TRBV20-1 to TRBJ1-2; no clear D gene. The CDR3 contains 13 residues. The germline CDR1 and CDR2 sequences are DFQATT and SNEGSKA (reference sequence). The V and J ends lost 0 bases and 4 bases respectively, with 9 bases between them. This CDR3 is CSARDYRTYGYTF. CDR3 nucleotides: TGCAGTGCTAGAGATTACAGAACCTATGGCTACACCTTC.

This clonotype was seen only once. The chain employs TRBV6-1 and TRBJ1-2; D perhaps matches TRBD1 (6 bases). The CDR3 runs 16 residues. V was cut by 1 base and J by 4 bases, with 16 bases left in between. Germline V gene lookup returns CDR1 MNHNS and CDR2 SASEGT. Written as DNA, the CDR3 is TGTGCCAGCAGTGAAGAGGCGAGGGGGGAGCGCTATGGCTACACCTTC. Translation: CASSEEARGERYGYTF.

The CDR3 DNA reads as TGTGCCAGCTCAGCCCAGATAGCCAAAAACATTCAGTACTTC. Residues: CASSAQIAKNIQYF. The chain combines TRBV18 with TRBJ2-4; D is unresolved. Germline values: CDR1 KGHSH, CDR2 LQKENI. There are 14 residues in the CDR3. Trimming pared 5 bases from V and 0 bases from J, leaving 8 bases between. Based on the CDR3 plus reference TRBV18 and TRBJ2-4, the full variable domain is NAGVMQNPRHLVRRRGQEARLRCSPMKGHSHVYWYRQLPEEGLKFMVYLQKENIIDESGMPKERFSAEFPKEGPSILRIQQVVRGDSAAYFCASSAQIAKNIQYFGAGTRLSVL.

This sequence joins TRBV12-3 or TRBV12-4 and TRBJ2-1; TRBD2 aligns across 8 bases. The CDR3 loop spans 15 amino acids. V lost 7 bases to trimming and J lost 6 bases; unmatched junction nucleotides: 11. CDR3 in amino acids: CASITRGGSLNEQFF. The DNA of the CDR3 is TGTGCCAGCATTACTCGGGGGGGCTCACTCAATGAGCAGTTCTTC.

This clonotype occurred a few times. V and J are TRBV5-1 and TRBJ2-7; D not resolved. Trimming removed 4 bases at V and 6 bases at J, with 14 bases between. Germline CDR1 is SGHRS and CDR2 is YFSETQ. The CDR3 consists of 13 residues. CDR3 coding DNA: TGCGCCAGCAGCCGTAACCCTAGGAGCGAGCAGTACTTC. This translates into CASSRNPRSEQYF. The full variable domain, with the rest looked up from reference TRBV5-1 and TRBJ2-7, is KAGVTQTPRYLIKTRGQQVTLSCSPISGHRSVSWYQQTPGQGLQFLFEYFSETQRNKGNFPGRFSGRQFSNSRSEMNVSTLELGDSALYLCASSRNPRSEQYFGPGTRLTVT.

This CDR3 is CASSSTGGVGISGELFF. As DNA, the CDR3 is TGTGCCAGCAGTTCCACCGGAGGTGTGGGGATCTCCGGGGAGCTGTTTTTT. This chain connects TRBV12-3 or TRBV12-4 to TRBJ2-2, with D perhaps matching TRBD2 (5 bases). V lost 4 bases, J lost 6 bases, and 21 bases lay in between. The CDR3 is 17 residues long.

This clonotype was seen more than once but under ten times. J is TRBJ1-2 and V is TRBV7-2; 10 bases line up with TRBD1. Trimming took 0 bases from V and 2 from J; bases not matched to a gene: 0. The CDR3 loop spans 15 amino acids. Germline V gives CDR1 SGHTA, CDR2 FQGNSA. The CDR3 DNA follows: TGTGCCAGCAGCTTAGCGGGACAGGGGAACTATGGCTACACCTTC. Amino acid sequence: CASSLAGQGNYGYTF.

Turning to this clonotype: The germline gene is not matched at one end of the junction; a read error may be the cause. The chain is built from TRBV5-1 and TRBJ2-7, with D unclear. The CDR3 totals 17 residues. CDR1 is SGHRS, CDR2 YFSETQ, per germline. For the CDR3, the DNA is TGCGCCAGCAGCTTGGCTCAGGAACCTGGTAACCCTTACGGGCAGTACTTC. Translation gives CASSLAQEPGNPYGQYF.

The chain carries TRBV24-1 and TRBJ1-2, with D tentatively TRBD1 (5 bases). The V end lost 3 bases, the J end lost 2 bases, and 9 bases lay between the germline ends. Germline V lookup: CDR1 KGHDR, CDR2 SFDVKD. This CDR3 contains 14 residues. CDR3 sequence: CATSDPDRNYGYTF. The DNA of the CDR3 is TGTGCCACCAGTGATCCCGACAGAAACTATGGCTACACCTTC.